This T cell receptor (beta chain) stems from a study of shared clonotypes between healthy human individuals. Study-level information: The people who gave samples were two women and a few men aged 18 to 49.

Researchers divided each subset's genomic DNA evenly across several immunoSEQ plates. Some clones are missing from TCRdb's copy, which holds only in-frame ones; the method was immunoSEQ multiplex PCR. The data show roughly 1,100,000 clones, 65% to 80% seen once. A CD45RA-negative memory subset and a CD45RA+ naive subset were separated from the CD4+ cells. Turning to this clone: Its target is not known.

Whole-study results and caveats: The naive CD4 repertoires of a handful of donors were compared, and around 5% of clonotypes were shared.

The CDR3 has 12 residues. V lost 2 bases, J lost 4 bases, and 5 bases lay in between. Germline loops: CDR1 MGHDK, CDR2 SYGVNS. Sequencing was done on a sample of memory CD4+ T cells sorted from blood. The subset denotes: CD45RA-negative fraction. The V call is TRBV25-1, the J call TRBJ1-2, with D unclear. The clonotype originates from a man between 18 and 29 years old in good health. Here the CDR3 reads CASSENAYGYTF. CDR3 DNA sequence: TGTGCCAGCAGTGAAAACGCCTATGGCTACACCTTC.